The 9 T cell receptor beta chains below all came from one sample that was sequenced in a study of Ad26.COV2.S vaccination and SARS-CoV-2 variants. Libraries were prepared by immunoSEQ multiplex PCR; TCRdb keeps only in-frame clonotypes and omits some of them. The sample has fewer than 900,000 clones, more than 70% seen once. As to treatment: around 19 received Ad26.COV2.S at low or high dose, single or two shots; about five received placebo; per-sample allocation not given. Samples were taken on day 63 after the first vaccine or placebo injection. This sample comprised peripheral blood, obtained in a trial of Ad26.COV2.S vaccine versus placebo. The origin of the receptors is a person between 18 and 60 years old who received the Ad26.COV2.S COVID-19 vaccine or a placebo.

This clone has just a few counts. Here the CDR3 reads CASRTGTGGTEAFF. CDR3 DNA sequence: TGTGCCAGCAGGACCGGCACAGGGGGCACTGAAGCTTTCTTT. The chain has TRBV7-2 and TRBJ1-1; 8 positions match TRBD1. J was trimmed by 4 bases and V by 6 bases; bases with no gene match: 7. CDR1 and CDR2 (germline): SGHTA, FQGNSA. CDR3 size: 14 residues. The full variable domain, in which reference TRBV7-2 and TRBJ1-1 provide the parts outside the CDR3, is GAGVSQSPSNKVTEKGKDVELRCDPISGHTALYWYRQSLGQGLEFLIYFQGNSAPDKSGLPSDRFSAERTGGSVSTLTIQRTQQEDSAVYLCASRTGTGGTEAFFGQGTRLTVV.

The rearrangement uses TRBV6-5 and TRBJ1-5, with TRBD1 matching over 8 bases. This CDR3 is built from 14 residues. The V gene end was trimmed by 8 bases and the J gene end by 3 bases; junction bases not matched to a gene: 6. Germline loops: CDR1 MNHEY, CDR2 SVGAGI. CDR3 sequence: CASCPTGVNQPQHF. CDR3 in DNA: TGTGCCAGCTGTCCGACAGGGGTCAATCAGCCCCAGCATTTT.

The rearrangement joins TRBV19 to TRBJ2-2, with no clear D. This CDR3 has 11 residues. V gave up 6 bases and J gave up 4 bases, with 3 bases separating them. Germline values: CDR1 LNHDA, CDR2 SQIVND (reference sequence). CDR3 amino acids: CASRLTGELFF. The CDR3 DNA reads TGTGCCAGTAGGCTCACCGGGGAGCTGTTTTTT.

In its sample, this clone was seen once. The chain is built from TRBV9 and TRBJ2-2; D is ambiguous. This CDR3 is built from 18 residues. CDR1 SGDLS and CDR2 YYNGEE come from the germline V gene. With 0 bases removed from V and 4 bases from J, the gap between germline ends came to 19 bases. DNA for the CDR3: TGTGCCAGCAGCGTAGGTTTAAAGGAGCCTATCCGCACCGGGGAGCTGTTTTTT. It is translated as CASSVGLKEPIRTGELFF.

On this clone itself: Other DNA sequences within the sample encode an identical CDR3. The CDR3 region has the DNA TGTGCCAGCAGTTACTCCGACGGCTACGAGCAGTACTTC. Translated, it gives CASSYSDGYEQYF. The chain links TRBV6-5 to TRBJ2-7, with unresolved D. Germline assignment: CDR1 MNHEY and CDR2 SVGAGI. The V end lost 0 bases, the J end lost 3 bases, and 6 bases lay between the germline ends. CDR3 length: 13 amino acids.

As DNA, the CDR3 is TGTGCCAGCAGCGGATTTAACTATGGCTACACCTTC. Its translation is CASSGFNYGYTF. V usage is TRBV14 and J usage is TRBJ1-2; D gene unclear. The germline V gene has CDR1 SGHDN and CDR2 FVKESK. Deletions cut 5 bases from V and 1 base from J, with 5 bases between. The CDR3 sequence is 12 residues long.

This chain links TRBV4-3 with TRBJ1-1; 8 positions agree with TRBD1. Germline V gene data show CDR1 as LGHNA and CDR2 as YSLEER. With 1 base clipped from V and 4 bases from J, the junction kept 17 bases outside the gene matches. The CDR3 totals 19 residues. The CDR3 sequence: CASSQVFGQGSSLSTEAFF. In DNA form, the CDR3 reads TGCGCCAGCAGCCAAGTCTTCGGACAGGGATCATCTTTGTCCACTGAAGCTTTCTTT.

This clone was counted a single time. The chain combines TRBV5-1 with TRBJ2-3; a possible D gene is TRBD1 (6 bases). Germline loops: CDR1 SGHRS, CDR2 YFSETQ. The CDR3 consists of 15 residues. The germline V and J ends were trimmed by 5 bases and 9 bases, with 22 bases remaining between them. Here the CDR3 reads CASRGDRYGVGTQYF. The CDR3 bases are TGCGCCAGCAGAGGTGACAGGTATGGCGTCGGGACGCAGTATTTT.

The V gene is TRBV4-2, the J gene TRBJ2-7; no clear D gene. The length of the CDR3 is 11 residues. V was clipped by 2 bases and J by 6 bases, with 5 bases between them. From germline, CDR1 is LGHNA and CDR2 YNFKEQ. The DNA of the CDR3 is TGTGCCAGCAGCCAAAGGGCCGAGCAGTACTTC. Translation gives CASSQRAEQYF.